Listed below are T cell receptor beta chains from one sample, sequenced in a study of molecular identifiers for immune sequencing clone quantification. One entry per CDR3 protein results from TCRdb running MiXCR on the PCR reads. The sample yields about 630,000 distinct CDR3 sequences, about 25% seen once. Sequenced input: naive CD8+ T cells from blood, with Jurkat cell RNA spiked in. All receptors derive from a human donor in good health. Some libraries in this study had Jurkat cell RNA spiked in. Both conserved end residues are part of each CDR3. The order of the fields is J gene, V gene, clone size, D gene, CDR3 protein, CDR3 DNA. D genes are given only for firm matches. Expanded clones are given a class, and other clones once, few, many or no size at all.

J: TRBJ2-2
V: TRBV5-6
size: NA
D: NA
CDR3: CASSSQYPFGPNTGELFF
DNA: TGTGCCAGCAGCTCCCAATATCCGTTTGGGCCCAACACCGGGGAGCTGTTTTTT

J: TRBJ2-1
V: TRBV27
size: few
D: TRBD2
CDR3: CASSPIAGVHNEQFF
DNA: TGTGCCAGCAGTCCAATAGCGGGAGTGCACAATGAGCAGTTCTTC

J: TRBJ1-2
V: TRBV19
size: NA
D: NA
CDR3: CASSLSSEAPSYGYTF
DNA: TGTGCCAGTAGTTTGTCGTCGGAGGCACCTAGCTATGGCTACACCTTC

J: TRBJ2-5
V: TRBV9
size: NA
D: NA
CDR3: CASSAGGQPSQETQYF
DNA: TGTGCCAGCAGCGCCGGAGGGCAGCCAAGTCAAGAGACCCAGTACTTC

J: TRBJ2-3
V: TRBV20-1
size: NA
D: TRBD2
CDR3: CSAKDLAESTDTQYF
DNA: TGCAGTGCTAAAGATCTAGCGGAGAGCACAGATACGCAGTATTTT

J: TRBJ2-7
V: TRBV6-5
size: many
D: TRBD1
CDR3: CASSYGDRGYEQYF
DNA: TGTGCCAGCAGTTACGGGGACAGGGGCTACGAGCAGTACTTC

J: TRBJ2-5
V: TRBV7-3
size: few
D: TRBD2
CDR3: CASSLIAGSRETQYF
DNA: TGTGCCAGCAGCTTGATAGCGGGAAGTCGGGAGACCCAGTACTTC

J: TRBJ2-1
V: TRBV9
size: few
D: TRBD2
CDR3: CASSVGGRAGYEQFF
DNA: TGTGCCAGCAGCGTAGGCGGGAGGGCCGGGTATGAGCAGTTCTTC

J: TRBJ1-1
V: TRBV7-9
size: many
D: NA
CDR3: CASSFPKNTEAFF
DNA: TGTGCCAGCAGCTTTCCGAAGAACACTGAAGCTTTCTTT

J: TRBJ2-1
V: TRBV7-3
size: NA
D: NA
CDR3: CASSLGPGADEQFF
DNA: TGCGCCAGCAGCTTAGGTCCGGGGGCGGATGAGCAGTTCTTC

J: TRBJ2-1
V: TRBV29-1
size: NA
D: TRBD2
CDR3: CSTRLAGPAEQFF
DNA: TGCAGCACCAGACTAGCGGGGCCTGCTGAGCAGTTCTTC

J: TRBJ2-5
V: TRBV5-4
size: many
D: TRBD2
CDR3: CASSGTSGGFETQYF
DNA: TGTGCCAGCAGCGGAACTAGCGGGGGATTTGAGACCCAGTACTTC

J: TRBJ2-3
V: TRBV7-9
size: NA
D: TRBD1
CDR3: CASSVTPGQGAFRGTDTQYF
DNA: TGTGCCAGCAGCGTAACCCCGGGACAGGGGGCATTTCGGGGCACAGATACGCAGTATTTT

J: TRBJ1-1
V: TRBV28
size: few
D: NA
CDR3: CASSLDKRAFF
DNA: TGTGCCAGCAGCCTTGATAAACGGGCTTTCTTT

J: TRBJ1-5
V: TRBV19
size: NA
D: NA
CDR3: CASSYGTLGENQPQHF
DNA: TGTGCCAGTTCCTACGGCACTTTAGGGGAGAATCAGCCCCAGCATTTT

J: TRBJ2-7
V: TRBV7-9
size: NA
D: TRBD1
CDR3: CASSLALTGGYEQYF
DNA: TGTGCCAGCAGCTTAGCGCTGACAGGGGGCTACGAGCAGTACTTC

J: TRBJ2-7
V: TRBV18
size: few
D: TRBD1
CDR3: CASSPLSGGTYEQYF
DNA: TGTGCCAGCTCACCACTGTCAGGGGGCACGTACGAGCAGTACTTC

J: TRBJ2-7
V: TRBV16
size: many
D: NA
CDR3: CASSQPATIGYEQYF
DNA: TGTGCCAGCAGCCAGCCGGCCACGATCGGTTACGAGCAGTACTTC

J: TRBJ2-7
V: TRBV14
size: NA
D: NA
CDR3: CASSQDLLPDEQYF
DNA: TGTGCCAGCAGCCAAGACCTTCTGCCTGACGAGCAGTACTTC

J: TRBJ2-1
V: TRBV3-1
size: few
D: NA
CDR3: CASSQDPPDSSYNEQFF
DNA: TGTGCCAGCAGCCAAGATCCCCCCGATAGCTCCTACAATGAGCAGTTCTTC

J: TRBJ2-2
V: TRBV5-1
size: NA
D: NA
CDR3: CASSLTPYHSGELFF
DNA: TGCGCCAGCAGCTTAACCCCCTATCACTCCGGGGAGCTGTTTTTT

J: TRBJ1-2
V: TRBV3-1
size: few
D: NA
CDR3: CASSQVDRTYYGYTF
DNA: TGTGCCAGCAGCCAAGTGGACAGAACCTACTATGGCTACACCTTC

J: TRBJ1-4
V: TRBV19
size: NA
D: TRBD1
CDR3: CASSTDDRVNEKLFF
DNA: TGTGCCAGTAGTACTGATGACAGGGTTAATGAAAAACTGTTTTTT

J: TRBJ2-3
V: TRBV10-2
size: NA
D: TRBD2
CDR3: CASSETLAGADTQCF
DNA: TGCGCCAGCAGTGAGACCTTAGCGGGGGCAGATACGCAGTGTTTT

J: TRBJ1-2
V: TRBV7-9
size: NA
D: NA
CDR3: CASGNANRDSNYGYTF
DNA: TGTGCCAGCGGCAATGCAAACAGGGATTCTAACTATGGCTACACCTTC

J: TRBJ2-7
V: TRBV27
size: NA
D: NA
CDR3: CASSYLSYEQHF
DNA: TGTGCCAGCAGTTACTTATCCTACGAGCAGCACTTC

J: TRBJ2-7
V: TRBV5-6
size: NA
D: NA
CDR3: CASSLVRGRNEQYF
DNA: TGTGCCAGCAGCTTGGTAAGGGGAAGGAACGAGCAGTACTTC

J: TRBJ2-1
V: TRBV25-1
size: NA
D: NA
CDR3: CASSTQGSYNEQFF
DNA: TGTGCCAGCAGTACTCAAGGCTCCTACAATGAGCAGTTCTTC

J: TRBJ2-1
V: TRBV5-6
size: few
D: NA
CDR3: CASSLDEGDEQFF
DNA: TGTGCCAGCAGCTTGGATGAGGGGGATGAGCAGTTCTTC

J: TRBJ2-7
V: TRBV3-1
size: NA
D: NA
CDR3: CASSQGAAISSYEQYF
DNA: TGTGCCAGCAGCCAAGGGGCTGCCATTAGCTCCTACGAGCAGTACTTC

J: TRBJ2-7
V: TRBV27
size: NA
D: TRBD2
CDR3: CASSLSGLAAPSYEQYF
DNA: TGTGCCAGCAGTCTATCCGGACTAGCGGCACCGTCCTACGAGCAGTACTTC

J: TRBJ1-2
V: TRBV4-1
size: many
D: NA
CDR3: CASSQVLVGTYGYTF
DNA: TGCGCCAGCAGCCAAGTCCTAGTGGGGACCTATGGCTACACCTTC

J: TRBJ2-1
V: TRBV4-1
size: few
D: NA
CDR3: CASSPVGGGLEQFF
DNA: TGCGCCAGCAGCCCCGTAGGAGGGGGTCTTGAGCAGTTCTTC

J: TRBJ1-1
V: TRBV7-6
size: many
D: NA
CDR3: CASSNPTTEAFF
DNA: TGTGCCAGCAGTAACCCAACGACTGAAGCTTTCTTT

J: TRBJ2-5
V: TRBV25-1
size: NA
D: TRBD1
CDR3: CASSARDSLYRETQYF
DNA: TGTGCCAGCAGTGCTCGGGACAGTCTATATCGGGAGACCCAGTACTTC

J: TRBJ2-5
V: TRBV25-1
size: few
D: TRBD2
CDR3: CASSELTALAVETQYF
DNA: TGTGCCAGCAGTGAACTTACCGCACTAGCGGTAGAGACCCAGTACTTC

J: TRBJ2-3
V: TRBV11-2
size: many
D: NA
CDR3: CASSLYIKTDTQYF
DNA: TGTGCCAGCAGCTTATATATTAAAACAGATACGCAGTATTTT

J: TRBJ2-7
V: TRBV5-6
size: many
D: NA
CDR3: CASSLGWGEQYF
DNA: TGTGCCAGCAGCTTGGGCTGGGGCGAGCAGTACTTC

J: TRBJ2-2
V: TRBV3-2
size: NA
D: NA
CDR3: CASSQNSGRGYGELFF
DNA: TGTGCCAGCAGCCAAAATAGCGGGAGAGGTTACGGGGAGCTGTTTTTT

J: TRBJ1-6
V: TRBV28
size: NA
D: NA
CDR3: CASSFVLSLLPLHF
DNA: TGTGCCAGCAGTTTTGTGCTCTCTTTGCTTCCCCTCCACTTT